This T cell receptor (beta chain) derives from a study of T cells in Graves' hyperthyroidism and ophthalmopathy. The CDR3 consists of 15 residues. V lost 5 bases, J lost 0 bases, and 13 bases lay in between. Germline values: CDR1 SGHAT, CDR2 FQNNGV. TCR beta CDR3 region amplification was performed from RNA transcripts. During a first-round RT-PCR of the TCR CDR3, the HTBI primer set was used. Each CDR3 protein gets one entry after TCRdb re-called the multiplex PCR reads with MiXCR. The sample holds around 350,000 distinct CDR3 sequences, approximately 25% seen once. For this clonotype: This may stem from a read error, because a much larger clone lies one nucleotide away.

Clinical symptoms, serum thyroxine, TRAb, thyroid ultrasound and orbital computed tomography informed diagnoses. The sequence derives from a man aged 45 to 65 with Graves' hyperthyroidism. This chain uses TRBV11-2 with TRBJ2-5; the D gene is possibly TRBD2 (6 bases). The source material was blood. DNA of the CDR3: TGTGCCAGCAGCACATCTCGGGACTACCAAGAGACCCAGTACTTC. This codes for CASSTSRDYQETQYF.